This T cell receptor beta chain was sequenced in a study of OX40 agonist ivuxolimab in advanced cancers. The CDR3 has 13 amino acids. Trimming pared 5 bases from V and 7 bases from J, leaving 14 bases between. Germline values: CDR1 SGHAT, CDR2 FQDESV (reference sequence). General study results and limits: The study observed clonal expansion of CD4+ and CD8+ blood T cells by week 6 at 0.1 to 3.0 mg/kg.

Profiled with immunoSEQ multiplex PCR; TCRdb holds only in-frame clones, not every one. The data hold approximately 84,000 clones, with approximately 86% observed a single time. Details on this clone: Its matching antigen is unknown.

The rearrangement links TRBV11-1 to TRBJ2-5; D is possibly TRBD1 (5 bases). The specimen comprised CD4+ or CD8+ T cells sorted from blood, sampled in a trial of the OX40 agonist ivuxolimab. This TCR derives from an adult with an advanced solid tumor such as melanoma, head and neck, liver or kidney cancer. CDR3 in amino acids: CASSPRALGTQYF. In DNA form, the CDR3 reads TGTGCCAGCAGCCCCAGGGCCCTGGGGACCCAGTACTTC.